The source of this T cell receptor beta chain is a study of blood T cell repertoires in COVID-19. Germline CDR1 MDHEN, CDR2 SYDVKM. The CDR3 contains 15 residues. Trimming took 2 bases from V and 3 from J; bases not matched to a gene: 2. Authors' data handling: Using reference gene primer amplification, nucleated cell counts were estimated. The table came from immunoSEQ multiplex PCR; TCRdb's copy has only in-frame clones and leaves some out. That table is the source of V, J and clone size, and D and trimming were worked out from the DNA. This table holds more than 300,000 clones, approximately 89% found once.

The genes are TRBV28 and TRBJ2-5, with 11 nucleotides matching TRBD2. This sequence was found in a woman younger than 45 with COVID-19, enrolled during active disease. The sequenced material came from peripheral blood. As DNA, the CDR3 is TGTGCCAGCAGTTTAGCTAGCGGGAGGAAAGAGACCCAGTACTTC. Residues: CASSLASGRKETQYF.